Following are 10 T cell receptor beta chains from one sample sequenced in a study of blood T cell repertoires in COVID-19. Clones were sequenced by immunoSEQ multiplex PCR, and TCRdb holds only the in-frame ones, with some missing. The table includes about 87,000 clones, 85% to 90% detected once. The sequenced sample consisted of peripheral blood. The origin of the receptors is a man aged 40-55 years with acute or convalescent COVID-19.

The V call is TRBV5-6, the J call TRBJ2-7; 7 positions agree with TRBD1. CDR3 length: 13 amino acids. CDR1 is SGHDT, CDR2 YYEEEE, per germline. With 3 bases clipped from V and 4 bases from J, the junction kept 4 bases outside the gene matches. The CDR3 region is CASSSQGVYEQYF. In nucleotides, the CDR3 is TGTGCCAGCAGCTCCCAGGGGGTTTACGAGCAGTACTTC. Complete variable domain (other parts from reference TRBV5-6 and TRBJ2-7): DAGVTQSPTHLIKTRGQQVTLRCSPKSGHDTVSWYQQALGQGPQFIFQYYEEEERQRGNFPDRFSGHQFPNYSSELNVNALLLGDSALYLCASSSQGVYEQYFGPGTRLTVT.

The chain has TRBV4-1 and TRBJ2-5; 10 bases are a match to TRBD1. V shed 5 bases and J 3 bases; nucleotides not matched to a gene: 3. Germline CDR1 MGHRA, CDR2 YSYEKL. The CDR3 consists of 14 residues. The CDR3 reads CASSETGGEETQYF. The CDR3 bases are TGCGCCAGCAGCGAGACAGGGGGCGAAGAGACCCAGTACTTC.

This chain joins TRBV30 and TRBJ1-2, with 7 bases identical to TRBD1. Germline V CDR1 and CDR2: GTSNPN, SVGIG (reference sequence). There are 13 residues in the CDR3. With V trimmed by 5 bases and J by 3 bases, 6 bases remained unmatched. The CDR3 nucleotides are TGTGCCTGGGAGACAGGGTGGGACTATGGCTACACCTTC. Translating gives CAWETGWDYGYTF.

The gene calls are TRBV15 and TRBJ1-4; D perhaps matches TRBD1 (6 bases). The CDR3 sequence is 17 residues long. Germline V gives CDR1 LNHNV, CDR2 YYDKDF (reference sequence). Trimming took 4 bases from V and 0 from J, leaving 15 bases between them. The CDR3 here is CATSTGQHIATNEKLFF. CDR3 DNA sequence: TGTGCCACCAGCACAGGACAGCACATTGCAACTAATGAAAAACTGTTTTTT. The full variable domain, rest sourced from reference TRBV15 and TRBJ1-4, is DAMVIQNPRYQVTQFGKPVTLSCSQTLNHNVMYWYQQKSSQAPKLLFHYYDKDFNNEADTPDNFQSRRPNTSFCFLDIRSPGLGDTAMYLCATSTGQHIATNEKLFFGSGTQLSVL.

The sample holds one count of this clone. The chain combines TRBV3-1 (or the pseudogene TRBV3-2) with TRBJ2-1, with D tentatively TRBD1 (5 bases). Germline V gene lookup returns CDR1 LGHDT and CDR2 YNNKEL (reference sequence). The CDR3 runs to 18 residues. The ends were cut back, 0 bases at V and 3 bases at J, with 18 bases in the middle. CDR3 bases: TGTGCCAGCAGCCAAGAAAGTCTAAGGGGCAGACTCTACAATGAGCAGTTCTTC. Translated: CASSQESLRGRLYNEQFF.

The gene calls are TRBV24-1 and TRBJ2-2; no reliable D call. Germline V gives CDR1 KGHDR, CDR2 SFDVKD. The CDR3 loop spans 13 amino acids. V lost 4 bases to trimming and J lost 1 base, with 3 bases between them. The CDR3 coding sequence is TGTGCCACCAGTGACCAGAACACCGGGGAGCTGTTTTTT. Translating it yields CATSDQNTGELFF.

J is TRBJ2-3 and V is TRBV24-1; TRBD2 agrees at 14 bases. The trim removed 8 bases at V and 7 bases at J, leaving 7 bases unmatched. This CDR3 is 15 amino acids long. The germline CDR1 and CDR2 sequences are KGHDR and SFDVKD. The CDR3 sequence: CATMTSGRGVNTQYF. The CDR3 nucleotides read TGTGCCACCATGACTAGCGGGAGGGGAGTAAATACGCAGTATTTT.

V gene TRBV18 combines with J gene TRBJ1-4, with 7 bases aligning to TRBD1. J was trimmed by 2 bases and V by 5 bases; bases with no gene match: 5. CDR1 is KGHSH, CDR2 LQKENI, per germline. The CDR3 has 15 amino acids. As DNA, the CDR3 is TGTGCCAGCTCAAAAGCGACAGGGACTAATGAAAAACTGTTTTTT. This gives the protein CASSKATGTNEKLFF.

The J gene is TRBJ2-1, the V gene TRBV7-8, with 10 bases that match TRBD2. This CDR3 is built from 15 residues. J lost 8 bases, V lost 4 bases, and 8 bases had no gene match. Germline values: CDR1 SGHVS, CDR2 FQNEAQ. CDR3 amino acids: CASSSLAGASDEQFF. The CDR3 region has the DNA TGTGCCAGCAGCTCCCTAGCGGGAGCTTCGGATGAGCAGTTCTTC. Variable domain in full (rest from reference TRBV7-8 and TRBJ2-1): GAGVSQSPRYKVAKRGQDVALRCDPISGHVSLFWYQQALGQGPEFLTYFQNEAQLDKSGLPSDRFFAERPEGSVSTLKIQRTQQEDSAVYLCASSSLAGASDEQFFGPGTRLTVL.

The V gene is TRBV5-4, the J gene TRBJ1-1, with TRBD1 matching 7 bases. The CDR3 consists of 13 residues. The junction had 3 bases not matched to a gene; V was cut back by 1 base and J by 6 bases. Germline lookup yields CDR1 SGHNT and CDR2 YYREEE (reference sequence). CDR3: CASSLQGVAEAFF. CDR3 DNA: TGTGCCAGCAGCTTGCAGGGGGTAGCTGAAGCTTTCTTT.